The 9 T cell receptor beta chains below all came from one sample that was sequenced in a study of T cells after posttransplantation cyclophosphamide. This table comes from immunoSEQ multiplex PCR, and its TCRdb copy is limited to in-frame clones, with some not included. Sampling found more than 35,000 clones, none seen once. Sequences were obtained from PBMCs. The receptors were gathered from a man between 45 and 60 years old in good health, CMV-negative, and a related stem cell transplant donor.

This clone was picked up many times. The chain carries TRBV9 and TRBJ1-1, with TRBD1 as a possible D gene (6 bases). Per germline, CDR1 SGDLS and CDR2 YYNGEE. This CDR3 has 14 residues. V lost 3 bases and J lost 1, with 10 bases in between. CDR3 sequence: CASSALGQNTEAFF. CDR3 coding DNA: TGTGCCAGCAGCGCTCTGGGACAGAACACTGAAGCTTTCTTT.

J is TRBJ2-1 and V is TRBV7-3, with D hard to call. Germline values: CDR1 SGHTA, CDR2 FQGTGA. V shed 1 base and J shed 5 bases, with 6 bases lying between them. The CDR3 covers 13 residues. CDR3 bases: TGTGCCAGCAGCTTAAACCGGGACAATGAGCAGTTCTTC. It translates to CASSLNRDNEQFF.

In this sample, this clone turned up many times. The chain combines TRBV27 with TRBJ2-7; possibly TRBD2 for D (5 bases). Germline V CDR1 and CDR2: MNHEY, SMNVEV (reference sequence). The CDR3 runs 15 residues. V shed 3 bases and J shed 3 bases, with 15 bases lying between them. For the CDR3, the DNA is TGTGCCAGCAGTTTGGGTGAGCAAGGACTCTACGAGCAGTACTTC. This translates into CASSLGEQGLYEQYF.

This clone was picked up many times. The chain employs TRBV6-5 and TRBJ1-1, with TRBD1 as a possible D gene (5 bases). The CDR3 is 13 amino acids. CDR1 is MNHEY, CDR2 SVGAGI, per germline. Trimming removed 2 bases at V and 3 bases at J, with 7 bases between. The CDR3 reads CASSYGGDTEAFF. The CDR3 region has the DNA TGTGCCAGCAGTTACGGAGGGGACACTGAAGCTTTCTTT.

This clone was counted many times. The chain has TRBV10-3 and TRBJ2-1; perhaps TRBD1 as D (6 bases). CDR1 and CDR2 from the germline V gene are ENHRY and SYGVKD. The CDR3 has 15 amino acids. V lost 2 bases and J 4 bases, leaving 12 bases between the germline ends. The CDR3 nucleotides are TGTGCCATCAGTGAGAGCCAGGGGATATACAATGAGCAGTTCTTC. This encodes CAISESQGIYNEQFF.

This rearrangement joins TRBV18 to TRBJ2-5; D is undetermined. Trimming shortened V by 1 base and J by 3 bases, and 12 bases separated the two germline ends. Germline V lookup: CDR1 KGHSH, CDR2 LQKENI. The CDR3 covers 15 residues. CDR3 residues: CASSPRAGLEETQYF. The CDR3 bases are TGTGCCAGCTCACCACGGGCCGGCCTGGAAGAGACCCAGTACTTC.

The chain is built from TRBV7-3 and TRBJ1-2; no reliable D call. With 1 base removed from V and 8 bases from J, the gap between germline ends came to 11 bases. Germline V CDR1 and CDR2: SGHTA, FQGTGA. The CDR3 has 13 residues. The CDR3 is CASSLIPMYGYTF. In DNA form, the CDR3 reads TGTGCCAGCAGCTTAATTCCTATGTACGGCTACACCTTC.

This clone was counted ten times or more. This chain connects TRBV27 to TRBJ2-3; TRBD1 aligns across 8 bases. V lost 5 bases and J lost 6; bases outside the gene matches: 7. The CDR3 contains 14 residues. Germline V lookup: CDR1 MNHEY, CDR2 SMNVEV (reference sequence). The CDR3 nucleotides are TGTGCCAGCAGTCTCCGGACAGGGCGGGATACGCAGTATTTT. Protein sequence: CASSLRTGRDTQYF.

This chain connects TRBV9 to TRBJ2-2, with D possibly being TRBD2 (6 bases). Trimming removed 4 bases at V and 3 bases at J, with 10 bases between. This CDR3 has 14 amino acids. Germline CDR1 and CDR2: SGDLS and YYNGEE. CDR3 region: CASSRTGDTGELFF. The CDR3 DNA reads as TGTGCCAGCAGCCGGACGGGGGACACCGGGGAGCTGTTTTTT.